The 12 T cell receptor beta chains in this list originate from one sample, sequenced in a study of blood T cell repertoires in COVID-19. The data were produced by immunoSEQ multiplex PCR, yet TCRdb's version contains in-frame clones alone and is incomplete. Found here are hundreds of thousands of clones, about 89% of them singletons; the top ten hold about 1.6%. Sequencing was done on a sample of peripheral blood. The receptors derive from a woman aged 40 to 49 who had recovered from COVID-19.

The CDR3 here is CASTPTGANTGELFF. The CDR3 region has the DNA TGTGCCAGCACCCCTACAGGGGCTAACACCGGGGAGCTGTTTTTT. This sequence joins TRBV5-4 and TRBJ2-2, with 7 bases fitting TRBD1. V gave up 6 bases and J gave up 2 bases; unmatched junction bases: 7. Per germline, CDR1 SGHNT and CDR2 YYREEE (reference sequence). CDR3 length: 15 amino acids.

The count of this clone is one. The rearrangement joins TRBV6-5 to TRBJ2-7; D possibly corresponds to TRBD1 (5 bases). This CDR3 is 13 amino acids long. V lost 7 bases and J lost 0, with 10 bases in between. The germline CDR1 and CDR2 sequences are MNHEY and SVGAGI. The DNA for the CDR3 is TGTGCCAGCAAGGGGTGGAGCTCCTACGAGCAGTACTTC. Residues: CASKGWSSYEQYF.

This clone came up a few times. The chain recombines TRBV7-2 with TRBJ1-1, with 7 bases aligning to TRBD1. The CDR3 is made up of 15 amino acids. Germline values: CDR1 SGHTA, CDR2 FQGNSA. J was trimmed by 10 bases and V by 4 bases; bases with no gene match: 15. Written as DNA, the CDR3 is TGTGCCAGCAGCTCTAACACAGGGGTTGGTACGGGAGCTTTCTTT. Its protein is CASSSNTGVGTGAFF.

CDR3 residues: CAWSVKTFLVRRHNEQFF. In nucleotides, the CDR3 is TGTGCCTGGAGTGTGAAAACCTTTCTAGTTAGGCGCCACAATGAGCAGTTCTTC. This chain links TRBV30 with TRBJ2-1; no firm D call. V was clipped by 0 bases and J by 5 bases, with 23 bases between them. The CDR3 has 18 residues. Germline CDR1 is GTSNPN and CDR2 is SVGIG (reference sequence).

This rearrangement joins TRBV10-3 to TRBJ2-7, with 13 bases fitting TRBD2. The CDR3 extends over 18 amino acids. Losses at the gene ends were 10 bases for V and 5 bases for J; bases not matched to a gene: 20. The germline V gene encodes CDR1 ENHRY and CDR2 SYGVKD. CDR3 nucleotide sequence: TGTGCCACCATCTCAACCGTTAAACTAGCGGGGGGGCCCAACGAGCAGTACTTC. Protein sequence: CATISTVKLAGGPNEQYF.

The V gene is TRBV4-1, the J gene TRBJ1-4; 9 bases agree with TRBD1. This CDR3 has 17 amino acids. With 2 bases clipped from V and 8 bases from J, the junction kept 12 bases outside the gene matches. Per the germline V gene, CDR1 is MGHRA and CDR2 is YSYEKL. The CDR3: CASSQIITGGRKEKLFF. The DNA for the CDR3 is TGCGCCAGCAGCCAAATCATAACAGGGGGCCGGAAAGAAAAACTGTTTTTT.

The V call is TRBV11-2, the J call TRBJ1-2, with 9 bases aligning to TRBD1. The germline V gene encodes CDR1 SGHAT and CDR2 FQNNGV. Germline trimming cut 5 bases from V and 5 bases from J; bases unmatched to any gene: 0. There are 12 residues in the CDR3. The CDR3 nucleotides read TGTGCCAGCAGCGACAGGGGGTATGGCTACACCTTC. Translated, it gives CASSDRGYGYTF.

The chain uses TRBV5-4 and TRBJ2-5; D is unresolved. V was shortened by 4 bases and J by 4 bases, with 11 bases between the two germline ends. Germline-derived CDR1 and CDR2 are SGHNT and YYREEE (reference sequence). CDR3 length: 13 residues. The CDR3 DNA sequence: TGTGCCAGCAGCCGCGACAATTTAGAGACCCAGTACTTC. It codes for CASSRDNLETQYF.

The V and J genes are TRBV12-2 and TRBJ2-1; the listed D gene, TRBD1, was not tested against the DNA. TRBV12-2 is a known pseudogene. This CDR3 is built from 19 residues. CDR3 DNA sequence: TGTGCAAGTCGCCCCGGGACAGGGCCCGGACTAGTTTGTGCGGATGAGCAGTTCTTC. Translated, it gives CASRPGTGPGLVCADEQFF.

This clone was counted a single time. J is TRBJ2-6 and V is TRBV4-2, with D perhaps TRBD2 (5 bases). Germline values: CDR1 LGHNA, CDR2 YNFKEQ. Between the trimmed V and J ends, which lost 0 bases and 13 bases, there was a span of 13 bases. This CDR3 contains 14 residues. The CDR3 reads CASSQDHSRDVLTF. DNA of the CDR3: TGTGCCAGCAGCCAAGATCACTCGAGGGATGTCCTGACTTTC.

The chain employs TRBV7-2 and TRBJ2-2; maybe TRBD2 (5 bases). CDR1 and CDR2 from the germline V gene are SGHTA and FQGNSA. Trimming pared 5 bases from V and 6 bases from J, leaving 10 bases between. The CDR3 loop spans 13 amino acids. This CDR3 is CASSPRGSGELFF. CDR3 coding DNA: TGTGCCAGCAGCCCCCGGGGTTCCGGGGAGCTGTTTTTT.

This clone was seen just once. The CDR3 DNA sequence: TGTGCCAGCAGATCCGGTAACACTGAAGCTTTCTTT. This gives the protein CASRSGNTEAFF. V is TRBV6-5 and J is TRBJ1-1, with no clear D. Trimming stripped 6 bases from V and 2 bases from J, with 7 bases between. Germline CDR1 MNHEY, CDR2 SVGAGI. The CDR3 has 12 residues.